This T cell receptor beta chain was found in a study of identifying expanded T cells in peripheral blood. General observations from the study: Approximately 1.2 clones differed between technical replicates, versus around 15 and 19 over time. Across healthy donors, higher total template counts meant significantly greater approximately two-week count variance.

Details on this clone: Its cognate antigen is unknown.

Trimming removed 1 base from V and 5 bases from J, with 14 bases in between. The CDR3 is 15 amino acids. Collection occurred without any documented infections or immune events in donors. Measured with immunoSEQ multiplex PCR; TCRdb has only the in-frame clones, and not every one. In the table there are roughly 90,000 clones, roughly 81% of which are singletons. This sequence was found in a person aged 18-70 years in good health. This chain uses TRBV23-1 with TRBJ1-2; D gene unclear. TRBV23-1 is marked as an open reading frame, function uncertain. The sample comprised blood. CDR3 in DNA: TGCGCCAGCAGTCAATTAGTCAGGAGACCTTATGGCTACACCTTC. This gives the protein CASSQLVRRPYGYTF.